Reported below is one TCR beta chain. This clonotype occurred many times. The antigen this receptor binds is unknown. The sample holds no much larger clone one base away, and base qualities are not on file. The data derive from a study of blood T cells in healthy people across ages (dated by TCRdb to between 2015 and 2017). With respect to the entire study: In model experiments, template switching captured about one uniquely barcoded TCR beta cDNA molecule for every two T cells. Using deep sequencing normalized with unique cDNA molecular identifiers, the study measured how TCR beta repertoire diversity changes with age. Four age groups were formed from the donors: young (average approximately 15 years), middle-aged (approximately 41), aged (about 68) and long-lived (about 80). For two donors (one aged 18 to 30 and one aged 80 or older), the study analyzed two additional independent replicas of 1 million unique cDNA reads from the same blood draw.

Broad study findings and their caveats: Observed TCR beta diversity per million T cells fell roughly linearly with age, and a significant reduction was already apparent by age roughly 40. Conclusive comparison of naive and antigen-experienced compartments was prevented by the profiling of bulk unsorted PBMCs. Compared with the aged group, the long-lived group had more naive CD4+ T cells, fewer expanded clones and increased TCR diversity, a pattern suggesting age selection. Because the CMV infection status of the donors was unknown, age-related changes in expanded clonotypes may potentially have been confounded. A strong correlation was found between observed TCR beta diversity and the percentage of naive T cells measured by flow cytometry. Estimates of total diversity based on one million sequenced T cells were regarded as lower bounds and as underestimates.

Receptor libraries were prepared by 5' RACE. The sequencer listed for this sample is Illumina HiSeq 2500. The second PCR ran for roughly 7 to 12 cycles and used a J-beta primer mix along with a sample-barcoded 5' primer. Each TCR beta cDNA molecule received a unique molecular identifier from a template-switch 5' adaptor carrying 12 random nucleotides. Each sample yielded at least 2.5 million CDR3-containing paired-end reads. The Mint cDNA synthesis kit, primed by a TRBC-specific oligonucleotide, was used to synthesize first-strand cDNA from all RNA. Following uracil-DNA glycosylase treatment, all cDNA underwent a first 18-cycle PCR with the universal primers M1SS and BC2_uni_R. In the original analysis: For normalization, 1 million high-quality reads, each with a distinct molecular identifier, were randomly selected from each sample. Instead of being binned into consensus sequences, reads with shared molecular identifiers were discarded. MiTCR, with a Q25 quality threshold and the strictest error-elimination algorithm, was used for CDR3 identification, clonotype clustering and error correction. A nonparametric unseen species model with Euler transformation was used to estimate lower-bound total TCR beta diversity. TCRdb applied fastp at Q25 and MiXCR to the public reads, then kept only in-frame beta chains. Here each entry gathers all rows of one CDR3 protein and keeps the most common genes and DNA. The V and J calls were not made by the authors but by TCRdb's processing. In all, the sample holds about 930,000 distinct CDR3 sequences, and 25% to 35% of those were seen once. Of the sample, roughly 10% falls within the top ten clones.

Systemically healthy Caucasian individuals from Russia, approximately 39 in total and aged about 6 to 100 years, were included as donors. Approximately 10 milliliters of peripheral blood were collected from each donor into EDTA-treated Vacutainer tubes. PBMCs were isolated by Ficoll-Paque density-gradient centrifugation, with at least 7 million obtained per sample. Trizol reagent was used to extract total RNA from the PBMCs, yielding at least 5.5 micrograms per sample. The percentages of naive CD45RAhigh/CD27high T cells were determined by flow cytometry on a PBMC aliquot from every donor. Including cysteine and phenylalanine, the CDR3 has 14 amino acids. The entry retains the CDR3 DNA only, 42 bases that are in frame from base 1. At the junction V is shortened by 4 bases and J by 8 bases; bases outside the gene matches: 6. Based on the germline V gene, the CDR1 and CDR2 sequences are MGHRA and YSYEKL.

The sample was also reused in another study, on T cells of mothers and their children. The other study reports the following: Nine systemically healthy Caucasian individuals served as donors, namely three mothers together with their six children. cDNA synthesis consumed the entire amount of extracted RNA, loaded at approximately 1.4 ug RNA in each 15 ul reaction. In the second PCR, the M1S primer introduced both the sample barcodes and 2-4 random nucleotides. Each mother yielded over 9 million TCR beta CDR3 reads and each child 2.5 million to 3 million reads. Thymic selection shapes the output of TCR recombination in a similar way in related and unrelated pairs, and inherited differences have a minor effect. Normalized repertoire overlap was always slightly but never significantly higher in related than unrelated mother-child pairs. With a sensitivity of about 100 clones per million clonotypes, no persistent microchimeric T cell clones were detected. Deep NGS was used in the study to compare the TCR beta repertoires of mothers and children and to look for features that separate related mother-child pairs from unrelated individuals. On average, the children were about 10 +/- 4 years old, while the mothers were approximately 40 +/- 4 years old. After adapter ligation was performed with NEBNext reagents, the libraries were sequenced on an Illumina HiSeq 2000 with 100+100 nt paired-end reads. To prevent cross-contamination, the mother and child libraries were prepared a month apart and were sequenced in separate runs. For each donor, between about 500,000 and 2,200,000 distinct TCR beta clonotypes were identified. Naive TCR beta clonotypes were estimated from low-frequency clonotypes matched to each donor's FACS-determined naive share, without sorting.

This TCR was sampled from a woman in her thirties or forties in good health. The sample consisted of blood. The chain is assembled from TRBV4-1 and TRBJ1-2; 11 bases in between match TRBD1. The DNA sequence is TGCGCCAGCAGCCTAGGGACAGGGGGAGAAGGCTACACCTTC. Translated, it gives CASSLGTGGEGYTF.